This T cell receptor beta chain was documented in a study of cytomegalovirus exposure and HLA in healthy donors. Study outcomes and limitations: There was a cluster of highly shared sequence variants that was likely a sequencing artifact. As was reported, the classifier diagnosed cytomegalovirus status with high specificity and sensitivity.

CDR3 length: 12 amino acids. V trimming: 7 bases; J trimming: 1 base; junction bases outside the gene matches: 2. Germline V gene data show CDR1 as SQVTM and CDR2 as ANQGSEA. With respect to this clone: Its antigen is still unknown.

The PCR made use of 60 Vbeta and 13 Jbeta primers. Produced via immunoSEQ multiplex PCR; TCRdb's table is partial and in-frame only. This table has roughly 200,000 clones, over 75% appearing once. The V gene is TRBV29-1, the J gene TRBJ1-1, with 8 bases aligning to TRBD1. The sequence came from a man in his 60s in good health and CMV-seronegative. Sequenced material: PBMCs. The CDR3 sequence: CSGGTGNTEAFF. CDR3 DNA: TGCAGCGGTGGGACAGGGAACACTGAAGCTTTCTTT. Supplemented by reference TRBV29-1 and TRBJ1-1, the full variable domain reads SAVISQKPSRDICQRGTSLTIQCQVDSQVTMMFWYRQQPGQSLTLIATANQGSEATYESGFVIDKFPISRPNLTFSTLTVSNMSPEDSSIYLCSGGTGNTEAFFGQGTRLTVV.